These 22 T cell receptor beta chains originate from one sample sequenced in a study of blood T cells in healthy people across ages. For the second PCR, which ran for about 7 to 12 cycles, a sample-barcoded 5' primer and a J-beta primer mix were used. TCRdb called the 5' RACE reads again in MiXCR, with one record for every CDR3 protein. The sample includes around 1,900,000 distinct CDR3 sequences, roughly 43% seen only once; the top ten take more than 20%. The sample was blood. These receptors were taken from a human donor in good health.

This clonotype was counted between two and nine times. V and J are TRBV28 and TRBJ2-4; no clear D gene. The CDR3 loop spans 13 amino acids. Trimming pared 3 bases from V and 13 bases from J, leaving 16 bases between. The germline gives CDR1 MDHEN, CDR2 SYDVKM. The DNA of the CDR3 is TGTGCCAGCAGTTTCCCCCAGTTTTATGAGCAGTACTTC. Translated: CASSFPQFYEQYF. Based on the CDR3 plus reference TRBV28 and TRBJ2-4, the full variable domain is DVKVTQSSRYLVKRTGEKVFLECVQDMDHENMFWYRQDPGLGLRLIYFSYDVKMKEKGDIPEGYSVSREKKERFSLILESASTNQTSMYLCASSFPQFYEQYFGAGTRLSVL.

The chain uses TRBV4-3 and TRBJ1-2; D may be TRBD1 (6 bases). The germline V gene encodes CDR1 LGHNA and CDR2 YSLEER. The CDR3 sequence is 13 residues long. V was cut by 2 bases and J by 7 bases, with 11 bases left in between. Here the CDR3 reads CASSQKQGGGYTF. DNA of the CDR3: TGCGCCAGCAGCCAAAAACAGGGAGGTGGCTACACCTTC.

This rearrangement joins TRBV5-1 to TRBJ2-3; unclear D gene. CDR3 size: 15 residues. V lost 0 bases to trimming and J lost 2 bases, with 10 bases between them. The germline V gene has CDR1 SGHRS and CDR2 YFSETQ. The CDR3 here is CASSLGLSHTDTQYF. As DNA, the CDR3 is TGCGCCAGCAGCTTGGGCCTAAGCCACACAGATACGCAGTATTTT.

The chain recombines TRBV11-3 with TRBJ2-1, with TRBD1 as a possible D gene (6 bases). The CDR3 contains 14 residues. Trimming shortened V by 3 bases and J by 5 bases, and 11 bases separated the two germline ends. Per the germline V gene, CDR1 is SGHNT and CDR2 is YENEEA. In DNA, the CDR3 is TGTGCCAGCAGCTTCGCCGGGACACACAATGAGCAGTTCTTC. This codes for CASSFAGTHNEQFF.

This clonotype has only a few counts. The chain employs TRBV25-1 and TRBJ2-3, with D perhaps matching TRBD2 (5 bases). Germline loops: CDR1 MGHDK, CDR2 SYGVNS. The CDR3 loop spans 16 amino acids. The germline V and J ends were trimmed by 4 bases and 6 bases, with 20 bases remaining between them. Here the CDR3 DNA reads TGTGCCAGCAGTGCCGATATGGGGAGCGTAGGGGATACGCAGTATTTT. Amino acid sequence: CASSADMGSVGDTQYF.

The chain combines TRBV6-5 with TRBJ1-2, with D unclear. CDR3 length: 13 residues. V gave up 5 bases and J gave up 4 bases, with 11 bases separating them. Looked up from germline, CDR1 is MNHEY and CDR2 is SVGAGI. The CDR3 loop is CASSRTQIYGYTF. DNA of the CDR3: TGTGCCAGCAGTCGGACGCAGATCTATGGCTACACCTTC.

This clonotype appeared a few times. This chain connects TRBV25-1 to TRBJ1-2; the match to TRBD1 covers 7 bases. V dropped 3 bases and J dropped 4; count of bases not matched to a gene: 5. The CDR3 runs to 14 residues. Germline V gene sequence: CDR1 MGHDK, CDR2 SYGVNS. Here the CDR3 reads CASSDTRGVYGYTF. The CDR3 DNA reads TGTGCCAGCAGTGATACCAGGGGGGTCTATGGCTACACCTTC.

This chain links TRBV7-9 with TRBJ2-3; D call uncertain. The CDR3 is 13 residues long. Germline assignment: CDR1 SEHNR and CDR2 FQNEAQ (reference sequence). V dropped 5 bases and J dropped 1 base, with 7 bases sitting between them. As DNA, the CDR3 is TGTGCCAGCAGCATTGGCCGCACAGATACGCAGTATTTT. This gives the protein CASSIGRTDTQYF.

This chain links TRBV20-1 with TRBJ2-4, with D maybe TRBD1 (6 bases). The DNA end is more similar to TRBJ2-7, so the J call may be wrong. Germline loops: CDR1 DFQATT, CDR2 SNEGSKA (reference sequence). This CDR3 region has 13 residues. The CDR3 nucleotides read TGCAGTGCTAGTAGGGACATTTCCTACGAGCAGTACTTC. As protein: CSASRDISYEQYF.

The J gene is TRBJ1-1, the V gene TRBV2; D ambiguous. Germline V gene data show CDR1 as SNHLY and CDR2 as FYNNEI. V was clipped by 8 bases and J by 1 base, with 14 bases between them. There are 14 residues in the CDR3. CDR3 sequence (DNA): TGTGCCAGCGCTGATGGAGGAGAGAACACTGAAGCTTTCTTT. It codes for CASADGGENTEAFF.

The table lists this clonotype with a few counts. The chain is built from TRBV6-2 or TRBV6-3 and TRBJ2-1, with no clear D. V was cut by 5 bases and J by 8 bases, with 19 bases left in between. This CDR3 spans 15 amino acids. CDR1 is MNHEY, CDR2 SVGEGT, per germline. The CDR3 sequence: CASSRLAKPYYEQFF. CDR3 nucleotide sequence: TGTGCCAGCAGTCGACTCGCCAAACCCTATTATGAGCAGTTCTTC.

This clonotype was counted only a few times. This rearrangement joins TRBV5-6 to TRBJ1-2; 9 nucleotides match TRBD1. This CDR3 region has 15 residues. The germline V gene has CDR1 SGHDT and CDR2 YYEEEE. V trimming: 6 bases; J trimming: 6 bases; junction bases outside the gene matches: 12. The CDR3 sequence is CASTIVTGGSHGYTF. CDR3 DNA: TGTGCCAGCACCATCGTGACAGGGGGATCGCATGGCTACACCTTC.

This chain links TRBV6-5 with TRBJ2-1, with TRBD1 matching over 7 bases. Germline V gene data show CDR1 as MNHEY and CDR2 as SVGAGI. The CDR3 consists of 13 residues. The V and J ends lost 6 bases and 7 bases, in that order; junction bases with no gene match: 6. CDR3 nucleotides: TGTGCCAGCAGAGGGACAGCACAAAATGAGCAGTTCTTC. This encodes CASRGTAQNEQFF.

The chain combines TRBV25-1 with TRBJ2-7; perhaps TRBD1 as D (5 bases). With 4 bases removed from V and 1 base from J, the gap between germline ends came to 14 bases. The CDR3 is made up of 15 amino acids. Germline CDR1 is MGHDK and CDR2 is SYGVNS. The CDR3: CASSATPQDSYEQYF. The CDR3 DNA follows: TGTGCCAGCAGTGCCACCCCACAGGATTCCTACGAGCAGTACTTC.

On this clonotype itself: A much larger clone differs from this one at a single base, so this may be a read error. The chain joins TRBV7-8 to TRBJ2-7, with D perhaps matching TRBD1 (5 bases). The length of the CDR3 is 17 residues. The germline V gene encodes CDR1 SGHVS and CDR2 FQNEAQ. CDR3 sequence reads: CASSLARPYRSSYVQYF. Here the CDR3 DNA reads TGTGCCAGCAGCTTAGCACGACCCTACAGGAGCTCCTACGTGCAGTACTTC. The full variable domain, rest sourced from reference TRBV7-8 and TRBJ2-7, is GAGVSQSPRYKVAKRGQDVALRCDPISGHVSLFWYQQALGQGPEFLTYFQNEAQLDKSGLPSDRFFAERPEGSVSTLKIQRTQQEDSAVYLCASSLARPYRSSYVQYFGPGTRLTVT.

The J gene is TRBJ2-5, the V gene TRBV7-3, with D unresolved. The CDR3 is 13 amino acids. Looked up from germline, CDR1 is SGHTA and CDR2 is FQGTGA. Trimming cost V 5 bases and J 1 base, with 8 bases left between them. CDR3 sequence reads: CASSATPQETQYF. The CDR3 DNA follows: TGTGCCAGCAGCGCAACCCCCCAAGAGACCCAGTACTTC. Supplemented by reference TRBV7-3 and TRBJ2-5, the full variable domain reads GAGVSQTPSNKVTEKGKYVELRCDPISGHTALYWYRQSLGQGPEFLIYFQGTGAADDSGLPNDRFFAVRPEGSVSTLKIQRTERGDSAVYLCASSATPQETQYFGPGTRLLVL.

The chain uses TRBV3-1 and TRBJ2-7; 10 bases are a match to TRBD1. V shed 1 base, J shed 9 bases, and the junction held 6 bases outside the gene matches. This CDR3 has 14 amino acids. Germline V gene data show CDR1 as LGHDT and CDR2 as YNNKEL (reference sequence). CDR3 DNA sequence: TGTGCCAGCAGCCAAGTGGGGACAGGGGTCGGGCAGTACTTC. Translation: CASSQVGTGVGQYF.

The rearrangement uses TRBV6-1 and TRBJ1-2; 7 bases agree with TRBD1. The V gene end was trimmed by 10 bases and the J gene end by 0 bases; junction bases not matched to a gene: 8. Looked up from germline, CDR1 is MNHNS and CDR2 is SASEGT. CDR3 length equals 14 residues. The CDR3 sequence is CATGGQPTNYGYTF. The CDR3, as DNA: TGTGCCACGGGGGGACAGCCTACTAACTATGGCTACACCTTC.

The sample holds a few counts of this clonotype. This sequence joins TRBV3-1 and TRBJ2-1; D may be TRBD2 (5 bases). Per the germline V gene, CDR1 is LGHDT and CDR2 is YNNKEL (reference sequence). Trimming took 10 bases from V and 4 from J, leaving 11 bases between them. CDR3 length equals 12 residues. CDR3 in amino acids: CATEGDYNEQFF. CDR3 DNA sequence: TGTGCCACAGAGGGCGATTACAATGAGCAGTTCTTC.

This chain joins TRBV2 and TRBJ2-4; 11 bases align to TRBD1. The CDR3 contains 12 residues. V lost 11 bases to trimming and J lost 4 bases; unmatched junction nucleotides: 1. Germline V gene data show CDR1 as SNHLY and CDR2 as FYNNEI. CDR3 sequence: CAGQGAKNIQYF. The CDR3, as DNA: TGTGCCGGACAGGGGGCGAAAAACATTCAGTACTTC.

The chain employs TRBV5-1 and TRBJ1-4, with D possibly matching TRBD1 (6 bases). This CDR3 has 18 residues. Trimming left V 4 bases short and J 2 bases short, with 21 bases between. CDR1 SGHRS and CDR2 YFSETQ come from the germline V gene. The CDR3 region has the DNA TGCGCCAGCAGCCCGGGGCCCACAGGGATTTGGACTAATGAAAAACTGTTTTTT. It translates to CASSPGPTGIWTNEKLFF.

This clonotype was seen once. V is TRBV6-5 and J is TRBJ2-7; 12 bases align to TRBD1. Germline CDR1 is MNHEY and CDR2 is SVGAGI. Trimming at V came to 5 bases and at J to 5 bases, leaving 7 bases not matched to a gene. CDR3 size: 15 residues. CDR3 region: CASSTRDRGPHEQYF. In nucleotides, the CDR3 is TGTGCCAGCAGTACCCGGGACAGGGGGCCACACGAGCAGTACTTC.